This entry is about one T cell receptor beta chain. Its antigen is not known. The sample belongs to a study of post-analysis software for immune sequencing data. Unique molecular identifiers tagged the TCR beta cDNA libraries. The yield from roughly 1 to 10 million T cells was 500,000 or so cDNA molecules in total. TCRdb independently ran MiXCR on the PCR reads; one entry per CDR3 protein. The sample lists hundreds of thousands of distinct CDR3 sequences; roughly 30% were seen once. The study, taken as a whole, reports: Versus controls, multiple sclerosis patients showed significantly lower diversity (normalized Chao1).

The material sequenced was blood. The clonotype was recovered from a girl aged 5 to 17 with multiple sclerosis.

CDR3 nucleotides: TGCAGCGGCGGGGGGACGAACACTGAAGCTTTCTTT. Protein sequence: CSGGGTNTEAFF. The rearrangement uses TRBV29-1 and TRBJ1-1; D is possibly TRBD1 (5 bases). Trimming removed 7 bases from V and 1 base from J, with 10 bases in between. Germline V gene data show CDR1 as SQVTM and CDR2 as ANQGSEA. The CDR3 is made up of 12 amino acids. Full variable domain (remainder filled in from reference TRBV29-1 and TRBJ1-1): SAVISQKPSRDICQRGTSLTIQCQVDSQVTMMFWYRQQPGQSLTLIATANQGSEATYESGFVIDKFPISRPNLTFSTLTVSNMSPEDSSIYLCSGGGTNTEAFFGQGTRLTVV.